Below, 13 T cell receptor beta chains from the same sample are listed, as sequenced in a study of T cell repertoires in cytomegalovirus infection (dated by TCRdb to between 2018 and 2020). Instrument used: Illumina HiSeq 1500. The public reads were run again by TCRdb, first through fastp at Q25 and then through MiXCR, and only productive beta chains were kept. Each CDR3 protein appears once, grouped with its most common genes and DNA. This sample holds approximately 1,000,000 distinct CDR3 sequences; 30% to 40% were observed only once. About an eighth of the sample is held by the ten biggest clonotypes. These receptors have no identified antigens. Sample treatment or condition, as interpreted from the label and publication: in vitro stimulation with specific CMV peptide epitopes to enrich CMV-specific T cells. Sample: cultured CD8+ T cells from PBMCs, taken from culture after CMV antigen stimulation. Source of these receptors: a human donor in good health (CMV status not recorded). Some clones in this sample may be carry-over from other donors' samples.

This chain joins TRBV7-9 and TRBJ2-7; 7 bases agree with TRBD1. This CDR3 region has 14 residues. The V gene end was trimmed by 5 bases and the J gene end by 3 bases; junction bases not matched to a gene: 7. CDR1 is SEHNR, CDR2 FQNEAQ, per germline (reference sequence). The CDR3 protein is CASSRGGNYYEQYV. The CDR3 DNA reads as TGTGCCAGCAGCCGAGGGGGCAACTACTACGAGCAGTACGTC.

This clonotype was found a few times. The chain joins TRBV6-5 to TRBJ1-2, with a possible D match to TRBD1 (5 bases). The ends were cut back, 2 bases at V and 4 bases at J, with 11 bases in the middle. From germline, CDR1 is MNHEY and CDR2 SVGAGI. The CDR3 length is 14 residues. This chain's CDR3 is CASSYKGEGYGYTF. The CDR3 nucleotides read TGTGCCAGCAGTTACAAAGGGGAGGGCTATGGCTACACCTTC.

This chain links TRBV27 with TRBJ1-2; a possible D gene is TRBD1 (6 bases). V was cut by 0 bases and J by 7 bases, with 21 bases left in between. The CDR3 is 17 residues long. CDR1 and CDR2 (germline): MNHEY, SMNVEV (reference sequence). The DNA for the CDR3 is TGTGCCAGCAGTTTATCCCCCTTTTATGCGGGGGGCGGTGGCTACACCTTC. This codes for CASSLSPFYAGGGGYTF.

The V gene is TRBV9, the J gene TRBJ1-2; D is unclear. Trimming took off 3 bases at V and 4 bases at J, with 13 bases between the two ends. The CDR3 spans 14 residues. The germline CDR1 and CDR2 sequences are SGDLS and YYNGEE. The CDR3: CASSESTPSYGYTF. CDR3 bases: TGTGCCAGCAGCGAGTCCACTCCCAGCTATGGCTACACCTTC.

This sequence joins TRBV27 and TRBJ2-2, with TRBD2 identical over 10 bases. V lost 0 bases to trimming and J lost 7 bases; unmatched junction nucleotides: 5. The V gene's germline CDR1 is MNHEY and CDR2 SMNVEV (reference sequence). This CDR3 region has 16 residues. The CDR3 loop reads CASSLSSGGSSGELFF. The CDR3 DNA reads as TGTGCCAGCAGTTTATCTAGCGGGGGGTCAAGCGGGGAGCTGTTTTTT.

J is TRBJ2-2 and V is TRBV15; a possible D gene is TRBD2 (5 bases). V lost 4 bases, J lost 3 bases, and 15 bases lay in between. The germline CDR1 and CDR2 sequences are LNHNV and YYDKDF (reference sequence). The CDR3 totals 16 residues. This CDR3 is CATSTYSGWDTGELFF. The DNA of the CDR3 is TGTGCCACCAGCACCTATTCGGGGTGGGACACCGGGGAGCTGTTTTTT.

The rearrangement joins TRBV7-6 to TRBJ2-1; D is possibly TRBD2 (6 bases). V shed 1 base and J shed 3 bases, with 19 bases lying between them. Germline V lookup: CDR1 SGHVS, CDR2 FNYEAQ. This CDR3 has 18 residues. CDR3 coding DNA: TGTGCCAGCAGCTTAGGAAGCCGGGGACTCAAACTCTACAATGAGCAGTTCTTC. Translated, it gives CASSLGSRGLKLYNEQFF. Together with reference TRBV7-6 and TRBJ2-1, the CDR3 gives the full variable domain: GAGVSQSPRYKVTKRGQDVALRCDPISGHVSLYWYRQALGQGPEFLTYFNYEAQQDKSGLPNDRFSAERPEGSISTLTIQRTEQRDSAMYRCASSLGSRGLKLYNEQFFGPGTRLTVL.

This clonotype was seen a handful of times. This sequence joins TRBV7-9 and TRBJ1-1; D gene uncertain. Germline CDR1 is SEHNR and CDR2 is FQNEAQ (reference sequence). The CDR3 covers 12 residues. The ends were cut back, 5 bases at V and 11 bases at J, with 15 bases in the middle. CDR3 in DNA: TGTGCCAGCAGCAAGTCCCCCTCATTGGCTTTCTTT. Its translation is CASSKSPSLAFF.

This clonotype has just a few counts. The chain employs TRBV2 and TRBJ2-7, with 7 bases matching TRBD1. Trimming at V came to 7 bases and at J to 1 base, leaving 16 bases not matched to a gene. The CDR3 runs to 17 residues. Germline CDR1 is SNHLY and CDR2 is FYNNEI. The CDR3 protein is CASTSHWADRLSYEQYV. In nucleotides, the CDR3 is TGTGCCAGCACAAGTCACTGGGCGGACAGGCTATCCTACGAGCAGTACGTC.

This clonotype was seen only a few times. The V call is TRBV12-3 or TRBV12-4, the J call TRBJ1-1; 8 bases map to TRBD1. This CDR3 contains 14 residues. V lost 3 bases to trimming and J lost 4 bases; unmatched junction nucleotides: 4. The CDR3 DNA sequence: TGTGCCAGCAGTTTCGCAGGGGGCTTCACTGAAGCTTTCTTT. This gives the protein CASSFAGGFTEAFF.

The chain is built from TRBV12-3 or TRBV12-4 and TRBJ2-7; D perhaps matches TRBD2 (7 bases). There are 13 residues in the CDR3. Deletions cut 3 bases from V and 6 bases from J, with 12 bases between. In DNA, the CDR3 is TGTGCCAGCAGTTTTGGGGGGGCCGGCGAGCAGTACGTC. Translating it yields CASSFGGAGEQYV.

V usage is TRBV9 and J usage is TRBJ1-5; tentatively, D is TRBD1 (5 bases). This CDR3 region has 13 residues. Trimming shortened V by 0 bases and J by 6 bases, and 7 bases separated the two germline ends. The germline V gene has CDR1 SGDLS and CDR2 YYNGEE. CDR3 sequence reads: CASSVGQGQPQHF. DNA for the CDR3: TGTGCCAGCAGCGTAGGGCAGGGTCAGCCCCAGCATTTT.

The gene calls are TRBV7-9 and TRBJ2-3; D is unresolved. V lost 7 bases and J 3 bases, leaving 17 bases between the germline ends. In germline, CDR1 is SEHNR, CDR2 FQNEAQ (reference sequence). CDR3 length: 15 amino acids. CDR3 residues: CASTRFEGNTDTQYF. The CDR3 nucleotides read TGTGCCAGCACCCGTTTCGAAGGGAATACAGATACGCAGTATTTT.